These 10 T cell receptor beta chains were sequenced from one sample in a study of CD8 T cells in ankylosing spondylitis. MiXCR, run by TCRdb on the 5' RACE reads, gives a single entry per CDR3 protein. Of 50,000 or so distinct CDR3 sequences detected, roughly 7.3% appear once; the ten largest clones hold approximately 8%. Sequenced material: blood, either unsorted or a sorted T cell fraction (not recorded which). The receptors here all came from a female donor with ankylosing spondylitis or in good health (not recorded which).

This clonotype has ten or more counts. V usage is TRBV18 and J usage is TRBJ1-4; the D gene is possibly TRBD1 (6 bases). Germline CDR1 is KGHSH and CDR2 is LQKENI. The CDR3 has 16 residues. V was cut by 3 bases and J by 2 bases, with 13 bases left in between. In DNA, the CDR3 is TGTGCCAGCTCACCGACGGACAGTTTGACTAATGAAAAACTGTTTTTT. This translates into CASSPTDSLTNEKLFF.

This clonotype was seen ten or more times. The J gene is TRBJ1-1, the V gene TRBV10-1, with TRBD1 matching over 12 bases. The germline CDR1 and CDR2 sequences are WNHNN and SYGVQD (reference sequence). Trimming took 3 bases from V and 1 from J; bases not matched to a gene: 6. This CDR3 has 17 residues. For the CDR3, the DNA is TGCGCCAGCAGTGATAATCGGGACAGGGGGCCGAACACTGAAGCTTTCTTT. Protein product: CASSDNRDRGPNTEAFF.

This clonotype was observed at least ten times. The chain joins TRBV10-3 to TRBJ2-6; no clear D. The V end was cut by 3 bases, the J end by 0 bases, with 21 bases between. Per germline, CDR1 ENHRY and CDR2 SYGVKD. This CDR3 is 20 amino acids long. CDR3 nucleotides: TGTGCCATCAGTGATGACGGGTCCGGCCGTCGGATCTCTGGGGCCAACGTCCTGACTTTC. It translates to CAISDDGSGRRISGANVLTF.

This clonotype was seen at least ten times. The chain couples TRBV5-5 to TRBJ2-5, with D tentatively TRBD2 (5 bases). Germline V gene lookup returns CDR1 SGHKS and CDR2 YYEKEE (reference sequence). V lost 0 bases and J lost 5, with 8 bases in between. The CDR3 has 13 amino acids. CDR3 sequence: CASSLVQRETQYF. The DNA of the CDR3 is TGTGCCAGCAGCTTGGTCCAGCGGGAGACCCAGTACTTC.

This clonotype showed up many times. The chain recombines TRBV4-2 with TRBJ1-5; 7 bases are shared with TRBD1. Losses at the gene ends were 2 bases for V and 3 bases for J; bases not matched to a gene: 10. The CDR3 sequence is 17 residues long. Germline CDR1 and CDR2: LGHNA and YNFKEQ. The chain's CDR3 is CASSQPGQIGSNQPQHF. In nucleotides, the CDR3 is TGTGCCAGCAGCCAACCGGGACAGATAGGGTCCAATCAGCCCCAGCATTTT.

This clonotype was observed at least ten times. The chain uses TRBV12-3 or TRBV12-4 and TRBJ2-7; no definite D call. V shed 3 bases and J shed 0 bases, with 9 bases lying between them. The CDR3 consists of 14 residues. Here the CDR3 DNA reads TGTGCCAGCAGTTTTAAGGAGAGCTCCTACGAGCAGTACTTC. Translating gives CASSFKESSYEQYF.

This clonotype was recorded at least ten times. This chain uses TRBV4-2 with TRBJ2-2; 10 bases agree with TRBD1. The CDR3 runs 14 residues. CDR1 and CDR2 (germline): LGHNA, YNFKEQ. After removal of 5 bases from V and 6 bases from J, the junction contained 3 bases not matched to a gene. The DNA of the CDR3 is TGTGCCAGCAGCTTCGGACAGGGGGCCGGGGAGCTGTTTTTT. Its translation: CASSFGQGAGELFF.

This clonotype has only a few counts. The J gene is TRBJ2-7, the V gene TRBV7-3, with D perhaps TRBD1 (5 bases). Germline loops: CDR1 SGHTA, CDR2 FQGTGA. The CDR3 length is 14 residues. V shed 0 bases and J shed 0 bases, with 6 bases lying between them. As DNA, the CDR3 is TGTGCCAGCAGCTTAACGGACACCTCCTACGAGCAGTACTTC. Translation gives CASSLTDTSYEQYF.

This clonotype came up many times. The chain has TRBV5-8 and TRBJ1-1, with D tentatively TRBD1 (5 bases). V lost 7 bases and J 0 bases, leaving 10 bases between the germline ends. From germline, CDR1 is SGHTS and CDR2 YDEGEE. CDR3 length: 13 amino acids. CDR3 sequence: CASARDLNTEAFF. CDR3 in DNA: TGTGCCAGCGCTCGGGACTTGAACACTGAAGCTTTCTTT.

This clonotype was recorded many times. Its ends do not fully match the called genes, so a read error is possible. The genes are TRBV12-3 or TRBV12-4 and TRBJ1-2; 8 bases are shared with TRBD1. CDR3 length equals 13 residues. CDR3 sequence: CASQEGQAGSGHF. The CDR3 DNA reads as TGTGCCAGCCAAGAGGGACAGGCAGGGTCCGGGCACTTC.